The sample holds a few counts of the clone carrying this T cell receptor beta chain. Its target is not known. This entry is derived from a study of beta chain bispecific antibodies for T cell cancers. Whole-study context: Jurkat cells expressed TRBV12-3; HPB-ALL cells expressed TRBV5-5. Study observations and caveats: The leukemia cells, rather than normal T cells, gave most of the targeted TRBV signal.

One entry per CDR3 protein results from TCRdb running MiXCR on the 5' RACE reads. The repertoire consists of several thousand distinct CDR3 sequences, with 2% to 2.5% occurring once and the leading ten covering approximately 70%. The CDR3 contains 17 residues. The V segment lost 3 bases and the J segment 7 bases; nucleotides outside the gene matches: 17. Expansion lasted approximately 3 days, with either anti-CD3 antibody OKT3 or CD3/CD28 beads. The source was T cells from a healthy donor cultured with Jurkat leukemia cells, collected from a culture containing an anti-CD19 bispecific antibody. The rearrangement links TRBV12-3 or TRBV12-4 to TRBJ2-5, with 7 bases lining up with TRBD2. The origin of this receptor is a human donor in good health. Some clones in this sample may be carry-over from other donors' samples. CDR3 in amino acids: CASSLGSGTRHFATQYF. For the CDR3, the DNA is TGTGCCAGCAGTTTGGGGAGCGGGACCCGGCACTTTGCGACCCAGTACTTC.